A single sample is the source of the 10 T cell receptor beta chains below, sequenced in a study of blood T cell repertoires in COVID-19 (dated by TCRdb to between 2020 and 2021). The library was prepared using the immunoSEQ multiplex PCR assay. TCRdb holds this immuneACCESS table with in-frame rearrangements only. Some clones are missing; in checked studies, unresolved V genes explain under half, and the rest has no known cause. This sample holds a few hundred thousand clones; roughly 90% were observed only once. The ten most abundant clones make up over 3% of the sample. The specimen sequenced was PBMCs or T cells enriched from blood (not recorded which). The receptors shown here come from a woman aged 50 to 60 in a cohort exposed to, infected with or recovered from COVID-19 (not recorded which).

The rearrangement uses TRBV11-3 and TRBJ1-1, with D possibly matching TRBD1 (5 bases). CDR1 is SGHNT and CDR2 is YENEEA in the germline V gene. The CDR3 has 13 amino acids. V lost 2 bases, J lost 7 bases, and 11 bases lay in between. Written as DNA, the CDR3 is TGTGCCAGCAGCTTATCAGGGTACGGTGAAGCTTTCTTT. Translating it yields CASSLSGYGEAFF.

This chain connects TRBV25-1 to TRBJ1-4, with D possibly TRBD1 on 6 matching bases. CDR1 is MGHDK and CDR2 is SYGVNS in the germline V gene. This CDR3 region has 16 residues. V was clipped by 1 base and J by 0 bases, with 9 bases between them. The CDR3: CASSESGATTNEKLFF. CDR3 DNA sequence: TGTGCCAGCAGTGAATCAGGGGCCACAACTAATGAAAAACTGTTTTTT. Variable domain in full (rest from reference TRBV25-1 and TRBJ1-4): EADIYQTPRYLVIGTGKKITLECSQTMGHDKMYWYQQDPGMELHLIHYSYGVNSTEKGDLSSESTVSRIRTEHFPLTLESARPSHTSQYLCASSESGATTNEKLFFGSGTQLSVL.

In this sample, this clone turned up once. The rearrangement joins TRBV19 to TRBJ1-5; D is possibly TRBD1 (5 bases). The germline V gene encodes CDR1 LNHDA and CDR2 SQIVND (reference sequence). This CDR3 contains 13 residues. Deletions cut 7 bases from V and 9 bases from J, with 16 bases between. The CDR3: CASNQGVNWPQHF. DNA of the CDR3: TGTGCCAGTAACCAGGGTGTCAATTGGCCCCAGCATTTT.

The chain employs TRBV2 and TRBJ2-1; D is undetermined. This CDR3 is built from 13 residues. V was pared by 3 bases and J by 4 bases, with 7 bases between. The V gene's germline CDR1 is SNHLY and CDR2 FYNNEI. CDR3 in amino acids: CASSDSEYNEQFF. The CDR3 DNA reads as TGTGCCAGCAGTGACAGCGAGTACAATGAGCAGTTCTTC.

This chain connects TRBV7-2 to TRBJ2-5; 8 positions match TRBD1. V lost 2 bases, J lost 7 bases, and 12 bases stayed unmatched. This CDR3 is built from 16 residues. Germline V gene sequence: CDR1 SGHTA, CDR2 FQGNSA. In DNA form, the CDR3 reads TGTGCCAGCAGCTTAACGGCAGGGGGCCCTTGGGGGACCCAGTACTTC. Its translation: CASSLTAGGPWGTQYF.

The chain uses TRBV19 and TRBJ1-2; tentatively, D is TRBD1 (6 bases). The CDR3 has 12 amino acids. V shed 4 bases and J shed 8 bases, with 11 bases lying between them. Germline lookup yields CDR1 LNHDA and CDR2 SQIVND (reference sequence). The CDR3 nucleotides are TGTGCCAGTAGTACCAACAGGGACGGCTACACCTTC. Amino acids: CASSTNRDGYTF.

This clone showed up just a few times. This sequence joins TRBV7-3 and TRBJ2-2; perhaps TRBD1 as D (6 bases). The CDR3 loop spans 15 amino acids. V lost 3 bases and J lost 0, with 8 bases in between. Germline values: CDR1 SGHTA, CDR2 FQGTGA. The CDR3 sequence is CASSFGTPNTGELFF. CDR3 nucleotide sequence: TGTGCCAGCAGCTTTGGGACACCGAACACCGGGGAGCTGTTTTTT.

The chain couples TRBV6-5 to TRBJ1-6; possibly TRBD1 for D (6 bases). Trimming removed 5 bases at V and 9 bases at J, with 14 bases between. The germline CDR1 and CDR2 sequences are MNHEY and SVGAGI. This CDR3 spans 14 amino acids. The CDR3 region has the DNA TGTGCCAGCAGTCTGACAGGCTATGTTTCACCCCTCCACTTT. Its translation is CASSLTGYVSPLHF.

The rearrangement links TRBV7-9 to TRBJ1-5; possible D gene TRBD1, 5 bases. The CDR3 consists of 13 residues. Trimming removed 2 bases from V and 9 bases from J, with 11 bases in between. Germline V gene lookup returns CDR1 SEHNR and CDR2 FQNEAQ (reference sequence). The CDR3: CASSLRGSSPQHF. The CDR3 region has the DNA TGTGCCAGCAGCTTAAGGGGTTCTTCGCCCCAGCATTTT.

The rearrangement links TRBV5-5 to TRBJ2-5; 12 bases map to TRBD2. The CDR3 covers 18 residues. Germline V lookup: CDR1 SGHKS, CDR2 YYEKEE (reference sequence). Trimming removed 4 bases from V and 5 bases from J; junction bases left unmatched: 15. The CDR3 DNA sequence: TGTGCCAGCAGCCCCGACCCGTTACTAGCGGGGGGTAGGGAGACCCAGTACTTC. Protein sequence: CASSPDPLLAGGRETQYF.